The 30 T cell receptor beta chains listed next were all sequenced from one sample in a study of shared clonotypes between healthy human individuals. Sequencing was performed with immunoSEQ multiplex PCR; in TCRdb, only in-frame clones are kept and a portion is missing. The table shows fewer than 500,000 clones, with 60% to 80% occurring only once. The source material was PBMCs. These receptors were obtained from a woman between 40 and 55 years old in good health. Some clones in this sample may be carry-over from other donors' samples.

This CDR3 is CASRGAGSAYEQYF. The CDR3 bases are TGTGCCAGCCGGGGAGCGGGGTCAGCCTACGAGCAGTACTTC. This chain uses TRBV7-2 with TRBJ2-7; 7 nucleotides match TRBD2. The germline gives CDR1 SGHTA, CDR2 FQGNSA. This CDR3 comprises 14 residues. V shed 8 bases, J shed 2 bases, and the junction held 9 bases outside the gene matches.

The genes are TRBV25-1 and TRBJ2-1, with TRBD2 matching over 8 bases. Germline trimming cut 4 bases from V and 3 bases from J; bases unmatched to any gene: 8. The CDR3 totals 16 residues. Germline CDR1 is MGHDK and CDR2 is SYGVNS. Here the CDR3 reads CASSVTAGVIYNEQFF. CDR3 nucleotides: TGTGCCAGCAGTGTCACAGCGGGAGTGATCTACAATGAGCAGTTCTTC.

CDR3 amino acids: CASSFLRYSPYEQYF. CDR3 DNA: TGTGCCAGCAGTTTCCTCCGCTACTCACCCTACGAGCAGTACTTC. The rearrangement links TRBV6-4 to TRBJ2-7; D gene uncertain. This CDR3 region has 15 residues. CDR1 is MRHNA and CDR2 is SNTAGT in the germline V gene. Trimming cost V 5 bases and J 2 bases, with 16 bases left between them.

The gene calls are TRBV6-5 and TRBJ2-5; the D is unclear. The ends were cut back, 6 bases at V and 11 bases at J, with 25 bases in the middle. The V gene's germline CDR1 is MNHEY and CDR2 SVGAGI. The CDR3 covers 15 residues. DNA of the CDR3: TGTGCCAGCAGCCTCAGTCTAGACAAACTGAAAGAGCAGTACTTC. The encoded protein is CASSLSLDKLKEQYF.

The CDR3 reads CAWSVRATYTQYF. In nucleotides, the CDR3 is TGTGCCTGGAGTGTTCGGGCAACCTATACGCAGTATTTT. The chain uses TRBV30 and TRBJ2-3; D gene ambiguous. V shed 0 bases and J shed 7 bases, with 11 bases lying between them. Germline V gene lookup returns CDR1 GTSNPN and CDR2 SVGIG (reference sequence). This CDR3 has 13 amino acids.

Remarks on this clone: A far larger clone is only one base removed, so a read error is likely. The chain joins TRBV10-3 to TRBJ2-7; maybe TRBD2 (6 bases). There are 12 residues in the CDR3. In germline, CDR1 is ENHRY, CDR2 SYGVKD. This chain's CDR3 is CAISAQGGERYF. In DNA form, the CDR3 reads TGTGCCATCAGTGCCCAGGGCGGGGAGCGGTACTTC.

The CDR3 nucleotides read TGCGCCAGCAGCCAACGACTTGGCTCGGATACGCAGTATTTT. Translation gives CASSQRLGSDTQYF. The J gene is TRBJ2-3, the V gene TRBV4-1; D is undetermined. Between the trimmed V and J ends, which lost 2 bases and 6 bases, there was a span of 12 bases. CDR3 length: 14 residues. The V gene's germline CDR1 is MGHRA and CDR2 YSYEKL.

The chain uses TRBV28 and TRBJ1-2; D not resolved. V was clipped by 5 bases and J by 4 bases, with 14 bases between them. The CDR3 sequence is 14 residues long. The germline gives CDR1 MDHEN, CDR2 SYDVKM. The chain's CDR3 is CASSASPNIYGYTF. The CDR3 coding sequence is TGTGCCAGCAGTGCCTCCCCGAACATCTATGGCTACACCTTC.

The chain is built from TRBV7-2 and TRBJ2-1; D may be TRBD2 (6 bases). This CDR3 has 15 residues. Germline lookup yields CDR1 SGHTA and CDR2 FQGNSA. Trimming left V 6 bases short and J 8 bases short, with 20 bases between. This chain's CDR3 is CASRLSEGRLDEQFF. For the CDR3, the DNA is TGTGCCAGCAGACTCTCGGAGGGCCGCTTGGATGAGCAGTTCTTC.

This chain links TRBV14 with TRBJ2-5, with D perhaps matching TRBD1 (5 bases). Germline V gives CDR1 SGHDN, CDR2 FVKESK. V was clipped by 3 bases and J by 2 bases, with 7 bases between them. The CDR3 consists of 13 residues. The CDR3 bases are TGTGCCAGCAGCCAGTACAGGCAAGAGACCCAGTACTTC. This translates into CASSQYRQETQYF.

This chain connects TRBV27 to TRBJ1-4; TRBD1 agrees at 10 bases. The CDR3 spans 16 residues. The V gene's germline CDR1 is MNHEY and CDR2 SMNVEV (reference sequence). J lost 8 bases, V lost 5 bases, and 11 bases had no gene match. The CDR3 bases are TGTGCCAGCAGTAATCCGATGGACAGGGGGTTCGAAAAACTGTTTTTT. Protein sequence: CASSNPMDRGFEKLFF.

The chain links TRBV6-5 to TRBJ2-7; D is possibly TRBD2 (5 bases). CDR1 MNHEY and CDR2 SVGAGI come from the germline V gene. The CDR3 is 13 amino acids. V lost 5 bases to trimming and J lost 5 bases, with 13 bases between them. CDR3 region: CASSASGSHEQYF. CDR3 in DNA: TGTGCCAGCAGTGCATCGGGGTCCCACGAGCAGTACTTC.

The V gene is TRBV10-1, the J gene TRBJ1-5; D is possibly TRBD1 (6 bases). The ends were cut back, 2 bases at V and 6 bases at J, with 8 bases in the middle. Germline CDR1 and CDR2: WNHNN and SYGVQD (reference sequence). This CDR3 region has 13 residues. The CDR3 is CASSETGFQPQHF. CDR3 bases: TGCGCCAGCAGTGAGACAGGGTTTCAGCCCCAGCATTTT.

The rearrangement joins TRBV28 to TRBJ1-4, with D tentatively TRBD1 (6 bases). V lost 7 bases, J lost 11 bases, and 20 bases lay in between. The germline gives CDR1 MDHEN, CDR2 SYDVKM. CDR3 length: 14 residues. The CDR3 spells CASTPGPGQTKLFF. The CDR3 DNA is TGTGCCAGCACCCCGGGCCCTGGACAGACCAAACTGTTTTTT. Looking up the rest from reference TRBV28 and TRBJ1-4 gives the full variable domain: DVKVTQSSRYLVKRTGEKVFLECVQDMDHENMFWYRQDPGLGLRLIYFSYDVKMKEKGDIPEGYSVSREKKERFSLILESASTNQTSMYLCASTPGPGQTKLFFGSGTQLSVL.

CDR3 loop: CASRGNSNTEAFF. The CDR3 bases are TGTGCCAGCAGGGGAAACTCGAACACTGAAGCTTTCTTT. The chain carries TRBV6-6 and TRBJ1-1; no reliable D call. V shed 6 bases and J shed 1 base, with 9 bases lying between them. Germline assignment: CDR1 MNHNY and CDR2 SVGAGI (reference sequence). The CDR3 length is 13 residues.

The rearrangement uses TRBV10-3 and TRBJ1-2; perhaps TRBD1 as D (5 bases). Germline lookup yields CDR1 ENHRY and CDR2 SYGVKD. Between the trimmed V and J ends, which lost 4 bases and 6 bases, there was a span of 9 bases. CDR3 length equals 12 residues. The CDR3 DNA reads as TGTGCCATCAGTGCAGTAGGGGATGGCTACACCTTC. Its protein product is CAISAVGDGYTF.

The rearrangement joins TRBV18 to TRBJ2-3; 7 bases are a match to TRBD1. CDR1 is KGHSH, CDR2 LQKENI, per germline. The CDR3 covers 16 residues. V gave up 3 bases and J gave up 6 bases; unmatched junction bases: 12. The chain's CDR3 is CASSPPQGESFDTQYF. The CDR3 DNA is TGTGCCAGCTCACCCCCCCAGGGGGAGAGTTTCGATACGCAGTATTTT.

V is TRBV15 and J is TRBJ2-7; tentatively, D is TRBD1 (5 bases). The CDR3 has 16 amino acids. Trimming removed 0 bases from V and 2 bases from J, with 14 bases in between. The V gene's germline CDR1 is LNHNV and CDR2 YYDKDF (reference sequence). CDR3 DNA sequence: TGTGCCACCAGCAGAGATCAGGGTGGCCGAGCCTACGAGCAGTACTTC. The encoded protein is CATSRDQGGRAYEQYF. The full variable domain, completed using reference TRBV15 and TRBJ2-7, is DAMVIQNPRYQVTQFGKPVTLSCSQTLNHNVMYWYQQKSSQAPKLLFHYYDKDFNNEADTPDNFQSRRPNTSFCFLDIRSPGLGDTAMYLCATSRDQGGRAYEQYFGPGTRLTVT.

This sequence joins TRBV2 and TRBJ2-1; 12 nucleotides agree with TRBD2. The V gene's germline CDR1 is SNHLY and CDR2 FYNNEI. The J segment lost 10 bases and the V segment lost 6 bases, leaving 4 bases of the junction unmatched. This CDR3 spans 13 amino acids. Here the CDR3 reads CASSGLAGLEQFF. Written as DNA, the CDR3 is TGTGCCAGCAGCGGACTAGCGGGACTGGAGCAGTTCTTC.

The V and J genes are TRBV19 and TRBJ2-2; D is unclear. The CDR3 sequence is 14 residues long. From germline, CDR1 is LNHDA and CDR2 SQIVND (reference sequence). V lost 9 bases and J lost 0, with 11 bases in between. In nucleotides, the CDR3 is TGTGCCAGCGACTGGGGTCCGAACACCGGGGAGCTGTTTTTT. Amino acids: CASDWGPNTGELFF.

V is TRBV6-1 and J is TRBJ1-2, with D possibly being TRBD1 (6 bases). This CDR3 region has 16 residues. Trimming removed 4 bases at V and 4 bases at J, with 19 bases between. CDR1 is MNHNS and CDR2 is SASEGT in the germline V gene. CDR3 protein: CASSAGDGTVLYGYTF. For the CDR3, the DNA is TGTGCCAGCAGTGCAGGGGACGGCACAGTCCTCTATGGCTACACCTTC.

J is TRBJ1-2 and V is TRBV11-2, with TRBD1 identical over 7 bases. The CDR3 consists of 15 residues. J was trimmed by 7 bases and V by 4 bases; bases with no gene match: 12. The V gene's germline CDR1 is SGHAT and CDR2 FQNNGV. Here the CDR3 DNA reads TGTGCCAGCAGCTCCTACAGGGGACCCTACCCTGGCTACACCTTC. Translating gives CASSSYRGPYPGYTF.

The chain carries TRBV7-8 and TRBJ2-5, with 7 bases identical to TRBD2. Germline V gene sequence: CDR1 SGHVS, CDR2 FQNEAQ. V lost 3 bases, J lost 2 bases, and 12 bases stayed unmatched. The CDR3 totals 17 residues. The CDR3 region has the DNA TGTGCCAGCAGCTTTCGTATCGGACTGGGGGGGCAAGAGACCCAGTACTTC. Residues: CASSFRIGLGGQETQYF.

A remark on this clone: A much more abundant neighbour one base away suggests this may be a read error. The sample has other DNA sequences that encode this CDR3 too. The CDR3 loop is CASSLVFSGANVLTF. CDR3 coding DNA: TGTGCCAGCAGCTTAGTGTTTTCTGGGGCCAACGTCCTGACTTTC. This chain connects TRBV7-3 to TRBJ2-6; no clear D. The CDR3 extends over 15 amino acids. Per germline, CDR1 SGHTA and CDR2 FQGTGA. The ends were cut back, 2 bases at V and 1 base at J, with 6 bases in the middle.

The chain's CDR3 is CASRTTTGNEQFF. In nucleotides, the CDR3 is TGTGCCAGCAGAACAACTACAGGGAATGAGCAGTTCTTC. This chain uses TRBV6-6 with TRBJ2-1, with D maybe TRBD1 (6 bases). From germline, CDR1 is MNHNY and CDR2 SVGAGI (reference sequence). The ends were cut back, 6 bases at V and 7 bases at J, with 13 bases in the middle. The CDR3 length is 13 residues.

V is TRBV10-2 and J is TRBJ1-1; D may be TRBD1 (5 bases). Per the germline V gene, CDR1 is WSHSY and CDR2 is SAAADI. The CDR3 covers 14 residues. V shed 3 bases and J shed 1 base, with 9 bases lying between them. The CDR3: CASSEGRGNTEAFF. The CDR3 DNA is TGCGCCAGCAGTGAAGGGAGGGGGAACACTGAAGCTTTCTTT.

V gene TRBV11-3 combines with J gene TRBJ2-1; 14 bases agree with TRBD2. The CDR3 runs to 17 residues. Trimming cost V 5 bases and J 8 bases; bases outside gene matches: 11. Germline values: CDR1 SGHNT, CDR2 YENEEA. The CDR3 sequence is CASSLTPTSGRAYEQFF. The CDR3 DNA sequence: TGTGCCAGCAGCCTCACACCGACTAGCGGGAGGGCCTATGAGCAGTTCTTC.

The sample holds a few counts of this clone. This chain joins TRBV7-8 and TRBJ2-7; no firm D call. This CDR3 is 12 amino acids long. CDR1 SGHVS and CDR2 FQNEAQ come from the germline V gene. The V end lost 3 bases, the J end lost 6 bases, and 9 bases lay between the germline ends. This CDR3 reads CASSFIAAEQYF. The DNA for the CDR3 is TGTGCCAGCAGCTTCATAGCAGCCGAGCAGTACTTC.

The rearrangement links TRBV7-9 to TRBJ2-7, with 7 bases identical to TRBD1. Unmatched junction bases numbered 7, after V lost 10 bases and J lost 1 base. Germline V gene sequence: CDR1 SEHNR, CDR2 FQNEAQ (reference sequence). CDR3 length equals 13 residues. The CDR3 reads CATTPGQSYEQYF. The DNA for the CDR3 is TGTGCCACCACCCCGGGACAGTCCTACGAGCAGTACTTC.

The chain combines TRBV7-9 with TRBJ1-5; D gene unclear. From germline, CDR1 is SEHNR and CDR2 FQNEAQ (reference sequence). The V end was cut by 2 bases, the J end by 6 bases, with 8 bases between. This CDR3 has 13 amino acids. CDR3 amino acids: CASSLLVGQPQHF. The CDR3 DNA reads as TGTGCCAGCAGCTTATTGGTGGGTCAGCCCCAGCATTTT.